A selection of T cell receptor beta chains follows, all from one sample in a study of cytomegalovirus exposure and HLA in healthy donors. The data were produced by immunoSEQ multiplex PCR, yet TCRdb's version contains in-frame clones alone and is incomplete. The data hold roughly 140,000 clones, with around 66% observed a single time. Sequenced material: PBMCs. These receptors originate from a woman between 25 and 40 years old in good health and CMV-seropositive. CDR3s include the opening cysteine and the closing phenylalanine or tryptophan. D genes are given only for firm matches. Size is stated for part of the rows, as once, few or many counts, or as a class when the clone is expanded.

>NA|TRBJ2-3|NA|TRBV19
TGTGCCAGTAGCCCGTCGGGTACAGATACGCAGTATTTT
CASSPSGTDTQYF
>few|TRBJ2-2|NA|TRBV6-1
TGTGCCACCCTGTTCAACACCGGGGAGCTGTTTTTT
CATLFNTGELFF
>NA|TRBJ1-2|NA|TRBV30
TGTGCCTGGAGTTCGCGGGATACCAATCTCGGATTC
CAWSSRDTNLGF
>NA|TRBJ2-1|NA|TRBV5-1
TGCGCCAGCAGCTTGGCATATGAGCAGTTCTTC
CASSLAYEQFF
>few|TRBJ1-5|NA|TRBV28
TGTGCCAGCAGAATTTACACCGGGGTAAGCAATCAGCCCCAGCATTTT
CASRIYTGVSNQPQHF
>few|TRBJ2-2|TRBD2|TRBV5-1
TGCGCCAGCAGAAGCGGGAGCGGCGGGGAGCTGTTTTTT
CASRSGSGGELFF
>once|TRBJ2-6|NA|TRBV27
TGTGCCAGCAGTTCCCTCTACAGGGACTCTGGGGCCAACGTCCTGACTTTC
CASSSLYRDSGANVLTF
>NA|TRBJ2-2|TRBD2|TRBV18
TGTGCCAGCTCACTCGGACTAGCGGGGGTTGCCAACACCGGGGAGCTGTTTTTT
CASSLGLAGVANTGELFF
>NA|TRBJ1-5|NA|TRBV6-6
TGTGCCAGCAGTTACCCCGGCGGAAGGCCCCAGCATTTT
CASSYPGGRPQHF
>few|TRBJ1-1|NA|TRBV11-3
TGTGCCAGTTCGAGGACCGACTATGTGGCTTTCTTT
CASSRTDYVAFF
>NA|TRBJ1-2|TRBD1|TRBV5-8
TGTGCCAGCAGCTACGACAGGGGGAATGGCTACACCTTC
CASSYDRGNGYTF
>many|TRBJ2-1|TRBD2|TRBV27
TGTGCCAGCATTTGGGGCTCGGGAGGTGGGACCTATGAGCAGTTCTTC
CASIWGSGGGTYEQFF
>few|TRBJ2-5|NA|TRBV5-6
TGTGCCAGCAGCTTCCTGTGGACCCAGTACTTC
CASSFLWTQYF
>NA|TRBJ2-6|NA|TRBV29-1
TGCAGCGTTCCCGGGTCTGGGGCCAACGTCCTGACTTTC
CSVPGSGANVLTF
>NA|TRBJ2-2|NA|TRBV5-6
TGTGCCAGCAGCTGGACAGCACGCTCGAACACCGGGGAGCTGTTTTTT
CASSWTARSNTGELFF
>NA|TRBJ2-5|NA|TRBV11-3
TGTGCCAGCAGCCCTTGGGAGGCGGGGCCCGGGGAGACCCAGTACTTC
CASSPWEAGPGETQYF
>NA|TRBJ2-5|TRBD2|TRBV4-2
TGTGCCAGCAGCCAAGTCATCAGCGGGGGGTCTCAAGAGACCCAGTACTTC
CASSQVISGGSQETQYF
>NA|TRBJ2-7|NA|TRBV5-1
TGCGCCAGCAGCTTGGTTGCAGGGAGGTTGTACGAGCAGTACTTC
CASSLVAGRLYEQYF
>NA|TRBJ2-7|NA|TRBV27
TGTGCCAGCAGTCCCCCGAGCTCCTACGAGCAGTACTTC
CASSPPSSYEQYF
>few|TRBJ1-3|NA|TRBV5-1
TGCGCCAGCAGCTTAAAGGAGGGCCAATATGGAAACACCATATATTTT
CASSLKEGQYGNTIYF
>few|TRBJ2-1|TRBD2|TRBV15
TGTGCCACCAGCAGAGGAAGCGGGGCGAGCTCCTACAATGAGCAGTTCTTC
CATSRGSGASSYNEQFF
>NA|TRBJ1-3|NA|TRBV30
TGTGCCTGGAACGAACAGCTTACTGGAAACACCATATATTTT
CAWNEQLTGNTIYF
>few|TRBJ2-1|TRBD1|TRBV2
TGTGCCAGCAGTCAGACAGGGGAGTATGAGCAGTTCTTC
CASSQTGEYEQFF
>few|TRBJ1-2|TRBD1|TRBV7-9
TGCGCCAGCAGCTTCGACAGGGTTGGAAGTGGCTACACCTTC
CASSFDRVGSGYTF
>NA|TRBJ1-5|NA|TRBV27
TGTGCCAGCAGTTTCGGATCGGGGGTTAGCAATCAGCCCCAGCATTTT
CASSFGSGVSNQPQHF
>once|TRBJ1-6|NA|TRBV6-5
TGTGCCAGCAGGGGACTTTATAATTCACCCCTCCACTTT
CASRGLYNSPLHF
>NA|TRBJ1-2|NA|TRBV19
TGTGCCAGTACCCTAAACACCCGGCGGATTTATGGCTACACCTTC
CASTLNTRRIYGYTF
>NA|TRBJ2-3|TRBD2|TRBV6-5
TGTGCCAGCAGTTACGGGACTAGCAAAGATACGCAGTATTTT
CASSYGTSKDTQYF
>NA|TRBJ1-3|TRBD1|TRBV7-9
TGTGCCAGCAGCTTAAAACCAGGGGGATCTGGAAACACCATATATTTT
CASSLKPGGSGNTIYF
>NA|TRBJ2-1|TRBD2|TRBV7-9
TGTGCCAGCAGCTTAAGGACTAGCGGGGGGTTGCTCTTC
CASSLRTSGGLLF
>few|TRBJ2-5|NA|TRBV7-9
TGTGCCAGCAGTCTACTACAGGTCCAAGAGACCCAGTACTTC
CASSLLQVQETQYF
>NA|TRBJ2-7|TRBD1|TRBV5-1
TGCGCCAGCAGCTTGGATTCGGGACAGGGTACCTACGAGCAGTACTTC
CASSLDSGQGTYEQYF
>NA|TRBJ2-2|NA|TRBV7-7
TGTGCCAGCAGCTTAGGAAACAGGGTTGTCACCGGGGAGCTGTTTTTT
CASSLGNRVVTGELFF
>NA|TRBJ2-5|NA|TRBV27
TGTGCCAGCAGTTTATTCGGTGGAGAGACCCAGTACTTC
CASSLFGGETQYF
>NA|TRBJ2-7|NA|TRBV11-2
TGTGCCAGCAGCTTCGGCCGCGGACTCTCCTACGAGCAGTACTTC
CASSFGRGLSYEQYF
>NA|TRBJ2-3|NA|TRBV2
TGTGCCAGCACCGGGGGGCTCAGCACAGATACGCAGTATTTT
CASTGGLSTDTQYF
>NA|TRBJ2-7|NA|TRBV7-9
TGTGCCAGCAGCTCTAGTTCGACAGGATCTGTTTACGAGCAGTACTTC
CASSSSSTGSVYEQYF
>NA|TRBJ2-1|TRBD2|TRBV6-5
TGTGCCAGCAGAAGGGACTATATCAATGAGCAGTTCTTC
CASRRDYINEQFF
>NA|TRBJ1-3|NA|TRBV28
TGTGCCAGCAGCCAACAAGCTGGAAACACCATATATTTT
CASSQQAGNTIYF
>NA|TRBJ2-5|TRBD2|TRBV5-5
TGTGCCAGCAGCTTGTCCAGCGGGAGGGCGGGGGCCCAGTACTTC
CASSLSSGRAGAQYF
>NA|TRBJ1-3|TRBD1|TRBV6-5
TGTGCCAGCAGTCAAGACAGGGGTTCAGGAAACACCATATATTTT
CASSQDRGSGNTIYF
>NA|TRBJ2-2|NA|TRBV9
TGTGCCAGCAGCGTAGGGAGCCGGGAGCTGTTTTTT
CASSVGSRELFF
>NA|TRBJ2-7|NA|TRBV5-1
TGCGCCAGCAGCCCCGGAACAGCGCGGGCCTACGAGCAGTACTTC
CASSPGTARAYEQYF
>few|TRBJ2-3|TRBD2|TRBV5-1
TGCGCCAGCAGCTTCCAGCGGGGTGGAACAGATACGCAGTATTTT
CASSFQRGGTDTQYF
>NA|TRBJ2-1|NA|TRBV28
TGTGCCAGCAGTTTATACCTAGAGCAGTTCTTC
CASSLYLEQFF
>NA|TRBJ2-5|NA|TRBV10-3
TGTGCCATCAGTGAGTCGTCGGGACAAGAGACCCAGTACTTC
CAISESSGQETQYF
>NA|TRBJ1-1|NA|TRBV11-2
TGTGCCAGCAGGCCCGCGGGCTACACTGAAGCTTTCTTT
CASRPAGYTEAFF
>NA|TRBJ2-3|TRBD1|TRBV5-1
TGCGCCAGCAGCGTCGACAGGGGTAGGGATACGCAGTATTTT
CASSVDRGRDTQYF
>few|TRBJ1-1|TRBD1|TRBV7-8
TGTGCCAGCAGCCCCGACAGGGAAACTGAAGCTTTCTTT
CASSPDRETEAFF